Sequencing of this TCR beta chain was carried out in a study of cytomegalovirus exposure and HLA in healthy donors. Study-wide points: The study flagged around 150 TCR beta chains as cytomegalovirus-associated.

PCR employed 60 Vbeta and 13 Jbeta primers. This table comes from immunoSEQ multiplex PCR, and its TCRdb copy is limited to in-frame clones, with some not included. Found here are about 100,000 clones, roughly 78% of them singletons; the top ten hold around 0.76%. Germline lookup yields CDR1 SGHTA and CDR2 FQGNSA. The trim removed 9 bases at V and 0 bases at J, leaving 4 bases unmatched. This CDR3 is built from 15 residues. In regard to this clone: As yet, its antigen is unknown.

This chain links TRBV7-2 with TRBJ2-1; TRBD2 matches 11 bases. The sample taken for sequencing was PBMCs. The source of this sequence is a woman aged 55 to 70 in good health and CMV-seronegative. DNA of the CDR3: TGTGCCAGTCTTACTAGCGGGGGCTCCTACAATGAGCAGTTCTTC. It is translated as CASLTSGGSYNEQFF.